These 26 T cell receptor beta chains were sequenced from one sample in a study of vaccination effects on CD4 cells after COVID-19. No antigen is known for these receptors. Within the ViraFEST assay, antigen-specific CD4+ T cells underwent expansion with viral peptide pools prior to sequencing. Once cultured for roughly nine days, the cells underwent separation to obtain CD4+ T cells. Subjects were given two BNT162b2 or mRNA-1273 vaccine doses. This table comes from immunoSEQ multiplex PCR, and its TCRdb copy is limited to in-frame clones, with some not included. The sample carries around 25,000 clones, under 90% recorded once. This specimen was CD4+ T cells from PBMCs cultured with HCoV-NL63 spike peptides, taken after COVID-19 vaccination. The receptor set was obtained from a human donor who received a COVID-19 vaccine. Some clones in this sample may be carry-over from other donors' samples.

This clone has just a few counts. This rearrangement joins TRBV2 to TRBJ1-6, with a weak D call TRBD1 (6 bases). Germline V gene sequence: CDR1 SNHLY, CDR2 FYNNEI. The CDR3 is made up of 14 amino acids. The ends were cut back, 4 bases at V and 9 bases at J, with 13 bases in the middle. The CDR3 reads CASSVQGGSSPLHF. In DNA, the CDR3 is TGTGCCAGCAGTGTACAGGGTGGAAGTTCACCCCTCCACTTT.

The chain links TRBV28 to TRBJ1-5; a weak D match, TRBD1 (5 bases). The germline CDR1 and CDR2 sequences are MDHEN and SYDVKM. The CDR3 totals 13 residues. Trimming removed 6 bases from V and 0 bases from J, with 6 bases in between. In nucleotides, the CDR3 is TGTGCCAGCAGAGACAGTAGCAATCAGCCCCAGCATTTT. Amino acids: CASRDSSNQPQHF.

This clone has more than one count but fewer than ten. The V gene is TRBV6-1, the J gene TRBJ1-1; D might be TRBD1 (5 bases). V lost 3 bases to trimming and J lost 3 bases, with 20 bases between them. The CDR3 spans 17 residues. Germline CDR1 reads MNHNS; CDR2 reads SASEGT. For the CDR3, the DNA is TGTGCCAGCAGTGACCAGGGCAGGGCACTAGAGGACACTGAAGCTTTCTTT. Protein sequence: CASSDQGRALEDTEAFF.

This clone was counted a few times. The chain is built from TRBV19 and TRBJ2-2, with D hard to call. Germline V CDR1 and CDR2: LNHDA, SQIVND (reference sequence). The CDR3 contains 12 residues. The V end was cut by 2 bases, the J end by 3 bases, with 1 base between. CDR3 loop: CASSIYTGELFF. CDR3 coding DNA: TGTGCCAGTAGTATATACACCGGGGAGCTGTTTTTT.

The chain joins TRBV2 to TRBJ2-4; TRBD2 matches at 15 bases. J lost 1 base, V lost 5 bases, and 9 bases had no gene match. From germline, CDR1 is SNHLY and CDR2 FYNNEI. This CDR3 region has 19 residues. Here the CDR3 DNA reads TGTGCCAGCAGTCCGCGGACTAGCGGGGGGGCCGTGGCCAAAAACATTCAGTACTTC. Encoded protein: CASSPRTSGGAVAKNIQYF.

The V gene is TRBV5-4, the J gene TRBJ2-7; TRBD1 matches 12 bases. The CDR3 is made up of 18 amino acids. Looked up from germline, CDR1 is SGHNT and CDR2 is YYREEE (reference sequence). With 4 bases clipped from V and 0 bases from J, the junction kept 11 bases outside the gene matches. CDR3 loop: CASSPGTGGQQYSYEQYV. CDR3 in DNA: TGTGCCAGCAGCCCCGGGACAGGGGGCCAACAATACTCCTACGAGCAGTACGTC.

This clone was counted a single time. The V and J genes are TRBV5-1 and TRBJ2-1, with 11 bases matching TRBD2. J lost 10 bases, V lost 9 bases, and 12 bases had no gene match. The germline gives CDR1 SGHRS, CDR2 YFSETQ. The CDR3 extends over 14 amino acids. CDR3 DNA sequence: TGCGCCACCGCATTACTAGCGGGGGTAGGAGAGCAGTTCTTC. Translating gives CATALLAGVGEQFF.

This clone appeared a single time. The V and J genes are TRBV5-4 and TRBJ1-2, with D tentatively TRBD1 (5 bases). With 0 bases removed from V and 0 bases from J, the gap between germline ends came to 12 bases. CDR3 size: 16 residues. From germline, CDR1 is SGHNT and CDR2 YYREEE (reference sequence). The CDR3 DNA reads TGTGCCAGCAGCTTGGTGGGGGTTGCCCCTAACTATGGCTACACCTTC. This gives the protein CASSLVGVAPNYGYTF.

The V gene is TRBV6-1, the J gene TRBJ2-2; 8 nucleotides match TRBD1. V lost 4 bases to trimming and J lost 6 bases; unmatched junction nucleotides: 10. Per germline, CDR1 MNHNS and CDR2 SASEGT. The CDR3 length is 16 residues. The CDR3: CASSGPQGARAGELFF. CDR3 sequence (DNA): TGTGCCAGCAGTGGCCCCCAGGGGGCGCGGGCCGGGGAGCTGTTTTTT.

CDR3 sequence reads: CSAKQETQYF. As DNA, the CDR3 is TGCAGCGCCAAGCAAGAGACCCAGTACTTC. The chain combines TRBV29-1 with TRBJ2-5, with D unclear. Germline V gene lookup returns CDR1 SQVTM and CDR2 ANQGSEA. The V and J ends lost 7 bases and 2 bases respectively, with 5 bases between them. This CDR3 spans 10 amino acids. Drawing the rest from reference TRBV29-1 and TRBJ2-5, the complete variable domain is SAVISQKPSRDICQRGTSLTIQCQVDSQVTMMFWYRQQPGQSLTLIATANQGSEATYESGFVIDKFPISRPNLTFSTLTVSNMSPEDSSIYLCSAKQETQYFGPGTRLLVL.

This sequence joins TRBV19 and TRBJ1-2; possible D gene TRBD1, 5 bases. Germline CDR1 and CDR2: LNHDA and SQIVND (reference sequence). With 4 bases removed from V and 4 bases from J, the gap between germline ends came to 7 bases. The CDR3 consists of 12 residues. The CDR3 DNA sequence: TGTGCCAGTAGTAGGACAATCTATGGCTACACCTTC. Its translation is CASSRTIYGYTF.

The V call is TRBV6-5, the J call TRBJ1-1; 10 bases match TRBD1. This CDR3 is built from 14 residues. Germline V gene data show CDR1 as MNHEY and CDR2 as SVGAGI. The J segment lost 2 bases and the V segment lost 6 bases, leaving 3 bases of the junction unmatched. In nucleotides, the CDR3 is TGTGCCAGCAGCGACAGGGGGCTCAACACTGAAGCTTTCTTT. This translates into CASSDRGLNTEAFF.

The V and J genes are TRBV6-1 and TRBJ2-3, with 11 bases fitting TRBD2. This CDR3 region has 18 residues. Unmatched junction bases numbered 10, after V lost 3 bases and J lost 2 bases. Germline CDR1 is MNHNS and CDR2 is SASEGT. CDR3 amino acids: CASSEIRLAGGFTDTQYF. DNA of the CDR3: TGTGCCAGCAGTGAGATTCGGCTAGCGGGGGGTTTCACAGATACGCAGTATTTT.

The CDR3 region has the DNA TGTGCCAGCAGCTTAGGGACTAGCGGGGGGACTCAGTTCTTC. It translates to CASSLGTSGGTQFF. The chain links TRBV7-3 to TRBJ2-1; 15 nucleotides agree with TRBD2. This CDR3 has 14 residues. Trimming cost V 2 bases and J 13 bases; bases outside gene matches: 3. Germline V CDR1 and CDR2: SGHTA, FQGTGA.

The V call is TRBV30, the J call TRBJ2-1, with 12 positions matching TRBD2. Germline-derived CDR1 and CDR2 are GTSNPN and SVGIG (reference sequence). The junction had 12 bases not matched to a gene; V was cut back by 2 bases and J by 4 bases. This CDR3 comprises 18 residues. The CDR3 protein is CAWSHRGVGTSGYNEQFF. The CDR3 nucleotides are TGTGCCTGGAGTCACCGGGGCGTCGGGACTAGCGGGTACAATGAGCAGTTCTTC.

The chain couples TRBV15 to TRBJ1-5; D remains unclear. This CDR3 region has 13 residues. In germline, CDR1 is LNHNV, CDR2 YYDKDF (reference sequence). Deletions cut 4 bases from V and 3 bases from J, with 7 bases between. This CDR3 reads CATSTQDNQPQHF. The CDR3 DNA follows: TGTGCCACCAGCACCCAAGACAATCAGCCCCAGCATTTT.

V is TRBV7-2 and J is TRBJ2-3, with D perhaps matching TRBD1 or TRBD2 (5 bases each). The CDR3 runs 14 residues. Deletions cut 3 bases from V and 6 bases from J, with 13 bases between. Germline-derived CDR1 and CDR2 are SGHTA and FQGNSA. The CDR3 is CASSLMMGVDTQYF. DNA of the CDR3: TGTGCCAGCAGCTTGATGATGGGGGTGGATACGCAGTATTTT.

CDR3 sequence: CASKWSRNKEETQYF. CDR3 coding DNA: TGTGCCAGTAAATGGTCTAGGAATAAGGAAGAGACCCAGTACTTC. The V and J genes are TRBV19 and TRBJ2-5; no reliable D call. The V gene lost 7 bases and the J gene lost 3 bases, with 18 bases spanning the gap. Germline V gene sequence: CDR1 LNHDA, CDR2 SQIVND (reference sequence). The CDR3 has 15 residues.

The rearrangement uses TRBV10-3 and TRBJ2-2; 7 bases match TRBD2. Germline CDR1 is ENHRY and CDR2 is SYGVKD. The J segment lost 5 bases and the V segment lost 6 bases, leaving 9 bases of the junction unmatched. The CDR3 extends over 15 amino acids. The CDR3 coding sequence is TGTGCCATCAGCCCCGTCGGGGGAGGGACCGGGGAGCTGTTTTTT. Protein: CAISPVGGGTGELFF.

Only one count was recorded for this clone. The chain carries TRBV3-1 (or the pseudogene TRBV3-2) and TRBJ2-3; 9 bases align to TRBD2. The CDR3 is 16 amino acids. Germline CDR1 is LGHDT and CDR2 is YNNKEL (reference sequence). J lost 6 bases, V lost 4 bases, and 11 bases had no gene match. The DNA for the CDR3 is TGTGCCAGCAGCCCCCATAGCGGGGGCGTCCGGGATACGCAGTATTTT. The encoded protein is CASSPHSGGVRDTQYF.

V usage is TRBV5-5 and J usage is TRBJ2-2; D gene unclear. The germline V gene has CDR1 SGHKS and CDR2 YYEKEE (reference sequence). This CDR3 has 11 residues. Between the trimmed V and J ends, which lost 2 bases and 5 bases, there was a span of 1 base. Here the CDR3 reads CASSFTGELFF. The CDR3 bases are TGTGCCAGCAGCTTTACCGGGGAGCTGTTTTTT.

The chain joins TRBV7-3 to TRBJ2-3; 11 bases are shared with TRBD1. There are 14 residues in the CDR3. V dropped 10 bases and J dropped 4; count of bases not matched to a gene: 7. Germline V gives CDR1 SGHTA, CDR2 FQGTGA. The DNA of the CDR3 is TGTGCCACCTCGGGGACAGGGGGATCAGATACGCAGTATTTT. Amino acid sequence: CATSGTGGSDTQYF.

The chain links TRBV18 to TRBJ2-1, with D unclear. The CDR3 contains 16 residues. Per the germline V gene, CDR1 is KGHSH and CDR2 is LQKENI. Trimming shortened V by 0 bases and J by 5 bases, and 14 bases separated the two germline ends. For the CDR3, the DNA is TGTGCCAGCTCACCACCTGGGCCCCACAACAACAATGAGCAGTTCTTC. Amino acids: CASSPPGPHNNNEQFF. Using reference TRBV18 and TRBJ2-1 for the parts outside the CDR3, the full variable domain is NAGVMQNPRHLVRRRGQEARLRCSPMKGHSHVYWYRQLPEEGLKFMVYLQKENIIDESGMPKERFSAEFPKEGPSILRIQQVVRGDSAAYFCASSPPGPHNNNEQFFGPGTRLTVL.

As for this clone: Germline and junction disagree at one end, which may indicate a read error. The chain has TRBV10-1 and TRBJ2-2; 7 bases align to TRBD1. The length of the CDR3 is 15 residues. Germline-derived CDR1 and CDR2 are WNHNN and SYGVQD (reference sequence). The CDR3 DNA follows: TGCGCCAGCAGACCCGGGACAGATGGGCACCGGGGAGCTGTTTTT. It codes for CASRPGTDGHRGAVF.

This rearrangement joins TRBV12-3 or TRBV12-4 to TRBJ1-2; D remains ambiguous. Deletions cut 6 bases from V and 0 bases from J, with 8 bases between. There are 13 residues in the CDR3. CDR3 bases: TGTGCCAGCAGGGGCAGAGCTAACTATGGCTACACCTTC. Amino acid sequence: CASRGRANYGYTF.

The chain carries TRBV5-1 and TRBJ1-5; no definite D call. V was shortened by 5 bases and J by 11 bases, with 17 bases between the two germline ends. Looked up from germline, CDR1 is SGHRS and CDR2 is YFSETQ. The CDR3 spans 13 residues. The CDR3 DNA follows: TGCGCCAGCAGTGTGGAGGGCGGGTTGGCCCAGCATTTT. Translated: CASSVEGGLAQHF. Full variable domain (missing parts from reference TRBV5-1 and TRBJ1-5): KAGVTQTPRYLIKTRGQQVTLSCSPISGHRSVSWYQQTPGQGLQFLFEYFSETQRNKGNFPGRFSGRQFSNSRSEMNVSTLELGDSALYLCASSVEGGLAQHFGDGTRLSIL.